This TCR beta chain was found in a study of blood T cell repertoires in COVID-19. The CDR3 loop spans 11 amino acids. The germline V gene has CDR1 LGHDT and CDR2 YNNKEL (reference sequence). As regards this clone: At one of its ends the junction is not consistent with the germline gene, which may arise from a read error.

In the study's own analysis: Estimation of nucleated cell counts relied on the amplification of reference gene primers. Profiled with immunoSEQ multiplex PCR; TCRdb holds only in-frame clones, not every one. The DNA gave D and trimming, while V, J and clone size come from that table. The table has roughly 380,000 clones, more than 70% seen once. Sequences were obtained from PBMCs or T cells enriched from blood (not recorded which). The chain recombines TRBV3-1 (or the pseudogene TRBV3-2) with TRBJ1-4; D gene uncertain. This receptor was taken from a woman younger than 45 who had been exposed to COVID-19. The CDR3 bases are TGTGCCAGCAGCCGTAATATGGACTGGTGGTTT. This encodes CASSRNMDWWF.